The clone carrying this T cell receptor beta chain was observed many times. Its antigen is as yet unknown. Using RNA transcripts as the source, TCR beta CDR3 regions were amplified. TCR CDR3 regions were first amplified by RT-PCR with HTBI primers. From the multiplex PCR reads, TCRdb called clonotypes with MiXCR, one entry per CDR3 protein. Altogether about 640,000 distinct CDR3 sequences are present, under 25% being singletons, with the ten largest covering about 35%. The data were taken from a study of T cells in Graves' hyperthyroidism and ophthalmopathy. Diagnoses used clinical symptoms, serum thyroxine and TRAb, thyroid ultrasound and orbital computed tomography. Broader study findings: Most clonotypes that expanded in the thyroid above 0.001 also showed up in blood.

The sequencing input was blood. The TCR originated in a man younger than 40 with Graves' ophthalmopathy.

As DNA, the CDR3 is TGTGCCAGCAGCTTAACCGGAGGGTCACCCCTCCACTTT. The encoded protein is CASSLTGGSPLHF. The chain recombines TRBV11-2 with TRBJ1-6; D is unresolved. Deletions cut 2 bases from V and 10 bases from J, with 9 bases between. This CDR3 comprises 13 residues. Germline V gene lookup returns CDR1 SGHAT and CDR2 FQNNGV.